These T cell receptor beta chains were read from a single sample in a study of a mutant IDH1 vaccine in newly diagnosed glioma. The method was immunoSEQ multiplex PCR; TCRdb's version includes in-frame clones alone and lacks a portion of them. The sample records tens of thousands of clones, 80% to 90% being singletons. These TCRs' antigens remain unknown. The starting material was PBMCs, obtained from a glioma patient whose treatment included an IDH1 peptide vaccine. These receptors originate from a woman aged 40 to 55 with glioma. Some clones in this sample may be carry-over from other donors' samples. The CDR3 runs from the conserved cysteine through the conserved F or W. D genes are given only for firm matches. For some rows the clone size is stated as once, few or many, or as a class when expanded; others skip it.

>-|-|TRBV13|TRBJ2-3
CASSLRAGAGGGTQYF
TGTGCCAGCAGCTTAAGGGCGGGGGCTGGAGGGGGTACGCAGTATTTT
>-|TRBD1|TRBV25-1|TRBJ1-6
CASETGQVNSPLHF
TGTGCCAGCGAAACGGGACAGGTTAATTCACCCCTCCACTTT
>-|-|TRBV14|TRBJ1-3
CASSQVRLGGNTIYF
TGTGCCAGCAGCCAAGTAAGGTTGGGTGGAAACACCATATATTTT
>-|-|TRBV7-2|TRBJ2-1
CASSLAHGVGFF
TGTGCCAGCAGCTTAGCGCACGGGGTCGGATTCTTC
>-|TRBD2|TRBV2|TRBJ2-7
CASSDVRLAGNSYEQYF
TGTGCCAGCAGTGATGTGAGACTAGCGGGGAACTCCTACGAGCAGTACTTC
>-|-|TRBV5-1|TRBJ2-3
CASSRTPGSGLDTQYF
TGCGCCAGCAGCAGAACCCCCGGGTCCGGGTTAGATACGCAGTATTTT
>-|-|TRBV18|TRBJ2-2
CASSPLAGGDGELFF
TGTGCCAGCTCACCACTGGCAGGAGGTGACGGGGAGCTGTTTTTT
>-|TRBD1|TRBV4-3|TRBJ1-6
CASSQEVQDRGLTSPLHF
TGCGCCAGCAGCCAAGAAGTGCAGGACAGGGGCCTCACTTCACCCCTCCACTTT
>-|TRBD2|TRBV6-5|TRBJ2-7
CASSLLAGLYEQYF
TGTGCCAGCAGTTTACTAGCGGGGCTCTACGAGCAGTACTTC
>-|-|TRBV9|TRBJ1-2
CASSPAGGYGYTF
TGTGCCAGCAGCCCAGCCGGGGGATATGGCTACACCTTC
>few|-|TRBV2|TRBJ1-1
CASSWGRQGAFF
TGTGCCAGCAGTTGGGGGCGGCAGGGAGCTTTCTTT
>-|TRBD1|TRBV4-2|TRBJ1-1
CASSQDLAGGTTEAFF
TGTGCCAGCAGCCAAGATTTGGCAGGGGGCACCACTGAAGCTTTCTTT
>-|-|TRBV29-1|TRBJ2-7
CSVEPAGGDTYEQYF
TGCAGCGTTGAACCCGCAGGGGGGGATACCTACGAGCAGTACTTC
>-|-|TRBV11-2|TRBJ1-2
CASSLVKGEKGLAYGYTF
TGTGCCAGCAGCTTAGTAAAAGGGGAGAAGGGACTTGCTTATGGCTACACCTTC
>-|-|TRBV7-8|TRBJ2-3
CASSPGEDTQYF
TGTGCCAGCAGCCCTGGGGAAGATACGCAGTATTTT
>-|TRBD2|TRBV10-3|TRBJ2-7
CAISRQSPTSGAFYEQYF
TGTGCCATCAGTAGGCAGAGCCCCACTAGCGGGGCCTTCTACGAGCAGTACTTC
>-|TRBD1|TRBV5-1|TRBJ1-2
CASSSGQGKGYGYTF
TGCGCCAGCAGCTCTGGACAGGGGAAGGGCTATGGCTACACCTTC
>medium-sized|-|TRBV30|TRBJ1-5
CAWSRDLREPQHF
TGTGCCTGGAGCAGAGACCTAAGGGAGCCCCAGCATTTT
>-|-|TRBV16|TRBJ1-1
CASSQPPLRTRNTEAFF
TGTGCCAGCAGCCAACCTCCGCTTCGGACAAGGAACACTGAAGCTTTCTTT
>-|-|TRBV19|TRBJ1-5
CASSSGVVDNQPQHF
TGTGCCAGTAGTAGCGGAGTGGTCGATAATCAGCCCCAGCATTTT
>-|-|TRBV7-2|TRBJ1-1
CASSLDLQTEAFF
TGTGCCAGCAGCTTAGACCTACAGACTGAAGCTTTCTTT
>-|-|TRBV10-1|TRBJ2-1
CASSESYLSEQFF
TGCGCCAGCAGTGAGTCGTACCTCAGCGAGCAGTTCTTC
>-|-|TRBV5-4|TRBJ2-3
CASSPVGGPSQYF
TGTGCCAGCAGCCCCGTCGGAGGGCCCTCGCAGTATTTT
>once|-|TRBV7-9|TRBJ2-7
CASSLVTAQGQYF
TGTGCCAGCAGCTTAGTGACCGCCCAGGGGCAGTACTTC
>-|TRBD1|TRBV7-9|TRBJ1-2
CASSLVRDRAYGYTF
TGTGCCAGCAGCTTAGTTAGGGACAGGGCCTATGGCTACACCTTC
>-|-|TRBV10-3|TRBJ2-5
CAISAGSQETQYF
TGTGCCATCAGTGCCGGATCCCAAGAGACCCAGTACTTC
>-|TRBD1|TRBV5-1|TRBJ1-3
CASSFPGTDRSVSSSGNTIYF
TGCGCCAGCAGTTTTCCCGGGACAGATAGAAGTGTGTCATCCTCTGGAAACACCATATATTTT
>-|TRBD1|TRBV11-2|TRBJ1-6
CASSNWDRNSPLHF
TGTGCCAGCAGCAATTGGGACAGAAATTCACCCCTCCACTTT
>-|-|TRBV5-1|TRBJ2-3
CASSLESTDTQYF
TGCGCCAGCAGCTTGGAAAGCACAGATACGCAGTATTTT
>-|-|TRBV30|TRBJ1-3
CAWTGGNTIYF
TGTGCCTGGACGGGGGGAAACACCATATATTTT
>few|-|TRBV4-1|TRBJ1-2
CASSQLPGQPGGYGYTF
TGCGCCAGCAGCCAACTACCCGGACAGCCCGGGGGGTATGGCTACACCTTC
>-|TRBD2|TRBV4-3|TRBJ2-3
CASSQYLAGGDTQYF
TGCGCCAGCAGCCAATACCTAGCGGGGGGGGATACGCAGTATTTT
>-|-|TRBV30|TRBJ1-3
CAWTPQEAGNTIYF
TGTGCCTGGACACCCCAGGAAGCTGGAAACACCATATATTTT
>-|TRBD1|TRBV7-2|TRBJ1-5
CASSLAQGPGNQPQHF
TGTGCCAGCAGCTTAGCACAGGGGCCAGGCAATCAGCCCCAGCATTTT
>few|-|TRBV30|TRBJ2-7
CAWSRDTQSEQYF
TGTGCCTGGAGTAGGGACACCCAAAGCGAGCAGTACTTC
>-|-|TRBV20-1|TRBJ1-2
CSARDHGYTF
TGCAGTGCTAGAGATCACGGCTACACCTTC
>-|TRBD1|TRBV5-4|TRBJ1-5
CASSLETGGQPQHF
TGTGCCAGCAGCTTGGAGACAGGGGGACAGCCCCAGCATTTT
>-|-|TRBV2|TRBJ1-5
CASSTTGSHQPQHF
TGTGCCAGCAGTACTACAGGGTCTCATCAGCCCCAGCATTTT
>once|-|TRBV5-5|TRBJ2-5
CASSYGSGVAETQYF
TGTGCCAGCAGCTATGGGTCGGGGGTCGCCGAGACCCAGTACTTC
>-|-|TRBV13|TRBJ1-1
CASSLGLGQNTEAFF
TGTGCCAGCAGCTTAGGCCTAGGGCAGAACACTGAAGCTTTCTTT
>-|TRBD1|TRBV2|TRBJ1-2
CASQQGNNYGYTF
TGTGCCAGCCAACAGGGGAATAACTATGGCTACACCTTC
>-|TRBD2|TRBV13|TRBJ2-1
CASSLEGSGGEFF
TGTGCCAGCAGCTTAGAGGGGAGCGGGGGGGAGTTCTTC
>-|-|TRBV7-8|TRBJ1-1
CASSPAVLTEAFF
TGTGCCAGCAGCCCCGCCGTGCTGACCGAAGCTTTCTTT
>-|-|TRBV4-1|TRBJ2-7
CASSQAGARGEQYF
TGCGCCAGCAGCCAGGCGGGGGCGAGGGGCGAGCAGTACTTC
>-|-|TRBV29-1|TRBJ1-1
CSVVGGGFEAFF
TGCAGCGTTGTAGGAGGAGGATTTGAAGCTTTCTTT
>-|TRBD2|TRBV7-6|TRBJ2-7
CASRPTSGGLGGEQYF
TGTGCCAGCAGGCCCACTAGCGGGGGCCTTGGAGGCGAGCAGTACTTC
>-|TRBD1|TRBV6-5|TRBJ1-3
CASSSGTGHANTIYF
TGTGCCAGCAGTTCCGGGACAGGGCATGCAAACACCATATATTTT
>-|-|TRBV30|TRBJ1-4
CACPTAATNEKLFF
TGTGCCTGCCCTACAGCGGCAACTAATGAAAAACTGTTTTTT
>-|TRBD1|TRBV7-6|TRBJ1-3
CASSLGQGFSGNTIYF
TGTGCCAGCAGCTTGGGACAGGGCTTCTCTGGAAACACCATATATTTT
>once|TRBD1|TRBV4-1|TRBJ1-4
CASSQGSRGPNPNEKLFF
TGCGCCAGCAGCCAAGGATCCAGGGGGCCAAATCCTAATGAAAAACTGTTTTTT